This record looks at one T cell receptor (beta chain) sequence and its context. Looked up from germline, CDR1 is MRHNA and CDR2 is SNTAGT. V lost 8 bases and J 4 bases, leaving 26 bases between the germline ends. This CDR3 contains 17 residues. This entry comes from a study of blood T cell repertoires in COVID-19. Under the authors' procedure: For nucleated cells, counts were estimated from reference gene primer amplification. Profiled with immunoSEQ multiplex PCR; TCRdb holds only in-frame clones, not every one. V and J calls and clone size are given by that table; D and trimming were obtained from the DNA. The sample records about 86,000 clones, approximately 82% being singletons.

The sample taken for sequencing was peripheral blood. The sequence was collected from a woman aged 80 or over with acute or convalescent COVID-19. The chain recombines TRBV6-4 with TRBJ1-2; D possibly corresponds to TRBD1 (5 bases). In nucleotides, the CDR3 is TGTGCCAGCCCACGTGATACGCGACAGCGGGGGGTCTATGGCTACACCTTC. This sequence encodes CASPRDTRQRGVYGYTF.